This TCR beta chain was sequenced for a study of OX40 agonist ivuxolimab in advanced cancers. Germline CDR1 is SGHTA and CDR2 is FQGNSA. The CDR3 has 13 residues. V was shortened by 5 bases and J by 3 bases, with 11 bases between the two germline ends. Excluded were patients having autoimmune disease history or systemic immunosuppression. Cycle 7 day 1, cycle 4 day 1, and baseline were the timepoints at which blood was sampled. Study findings and constraints: Within 6 weeks, CD4+ and CD8+ blood T cells expanded clonally at 0.1 to 3.0 mg/kg. Relatively little clonal expansion, among the lowest observed, appeared in partial responders at 0.1-3.0 mg/kg.

The method was immunoSEQ multiplex PCR; TCRdb's version includes in-frame clones alone and lacks a portion of them. The profile shows approximately 20,000 clones, around 86% of them singletons. A word on this clone: Its antigen is not identified.

This TCR was sampled from an adult with an advanced solid tumor such as melanoma, head and neck, liver or kidney cancer. Here the sequenced sample was CD4+ or CD8+ T cells sorted from blood, taken in a trial of the OX40 agonist ivuxolimab. The chain carries TRBV7-2 and TRBJ2-7; D not resolved. Written as DNA, the CDR3 is TGTGCCAGCAGCGCTATAGCCATCTACGAGCAGTACTTC. Its protein is CASSAIAIYEQYF.